This T cell receptor (beta chain) was sequenced in a study of CD8 T cells in ankylosing spondylitis. Study observations and caveats: A motif in TCR beta, a set of under ten highly homologous variants, appeared characteristic of ankylosing spondylitis blood.

The CDR3 consists of 15 residues. Germline CDR1 and CDR2: SNHLY and FYNNEI. J gave up 2 bases and V 7 bases, and 7 bases lay outside the gene matches. This clonotype came up a few times. Its antigen remains unknown. Via MiXCR, TCRdb re-called the 5' RACE reads, giving one row per CDR3 protein. The sample lists about 250,000 distinct CDR3 sequences; approximately 20% were seen once. The rearrangement links TRBV2 to TRBJ2-3; the match to TRBD2 covers 9 bases. The specimen was blood, either unsorted or a sorted T cell fraction (not recorded which). The source of this sequence is a male donor with ankylosing spondylitis or in good health (not recorded which). Here the CDR3 reads CASKSGRSFTDTQYF. The CDR3 region has the DNA TGTGCCAGCAAAAGCGGGAGGAGTTTCACAGATACGCAGTATTTT.